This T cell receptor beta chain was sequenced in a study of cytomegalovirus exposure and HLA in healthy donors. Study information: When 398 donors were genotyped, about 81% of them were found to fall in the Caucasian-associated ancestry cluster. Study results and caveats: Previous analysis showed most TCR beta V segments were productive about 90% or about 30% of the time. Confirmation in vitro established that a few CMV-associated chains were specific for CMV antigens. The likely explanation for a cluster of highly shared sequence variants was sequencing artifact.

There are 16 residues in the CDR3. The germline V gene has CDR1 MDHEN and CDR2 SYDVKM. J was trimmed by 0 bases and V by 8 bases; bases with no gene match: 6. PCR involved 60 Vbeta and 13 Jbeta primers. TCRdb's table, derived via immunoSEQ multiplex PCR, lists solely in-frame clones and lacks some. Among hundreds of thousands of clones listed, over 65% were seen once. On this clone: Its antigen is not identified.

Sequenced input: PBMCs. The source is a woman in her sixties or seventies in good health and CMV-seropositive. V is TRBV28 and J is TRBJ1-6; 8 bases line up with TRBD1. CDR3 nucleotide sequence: TGTGCCAGCGTCCCAGGGGGCTTCTCCTATAATTCACCCCTCCACTTT. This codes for CASVPGGFSYNSPLHF. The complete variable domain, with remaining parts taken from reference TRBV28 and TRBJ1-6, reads DVKVTQSSRYLVKRTGEKVFLECVQDMDHENMFWYRQDPGLGLRLIYFSYDVKMKEKGDIPEGYSVSREKKERFSLILESASTNQTSMYLCASVPGGFSYNSPLHFGNGTRLTVT.